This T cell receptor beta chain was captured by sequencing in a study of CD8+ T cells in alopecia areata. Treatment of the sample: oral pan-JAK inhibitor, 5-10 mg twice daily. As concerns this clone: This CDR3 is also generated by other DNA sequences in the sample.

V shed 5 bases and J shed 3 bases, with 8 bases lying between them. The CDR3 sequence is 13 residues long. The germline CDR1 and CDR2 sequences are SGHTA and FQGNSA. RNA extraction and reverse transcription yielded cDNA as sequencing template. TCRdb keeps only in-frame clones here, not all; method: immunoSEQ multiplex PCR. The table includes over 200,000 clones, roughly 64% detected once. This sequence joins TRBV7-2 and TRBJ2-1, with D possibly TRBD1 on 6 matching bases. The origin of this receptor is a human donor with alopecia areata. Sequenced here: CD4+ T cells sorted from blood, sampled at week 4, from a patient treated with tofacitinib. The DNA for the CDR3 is TGTGCCAGCAGCCTCAGGGGCTACAATGAGCAGTTCTTC. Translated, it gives CASSLRGYNEQFF.